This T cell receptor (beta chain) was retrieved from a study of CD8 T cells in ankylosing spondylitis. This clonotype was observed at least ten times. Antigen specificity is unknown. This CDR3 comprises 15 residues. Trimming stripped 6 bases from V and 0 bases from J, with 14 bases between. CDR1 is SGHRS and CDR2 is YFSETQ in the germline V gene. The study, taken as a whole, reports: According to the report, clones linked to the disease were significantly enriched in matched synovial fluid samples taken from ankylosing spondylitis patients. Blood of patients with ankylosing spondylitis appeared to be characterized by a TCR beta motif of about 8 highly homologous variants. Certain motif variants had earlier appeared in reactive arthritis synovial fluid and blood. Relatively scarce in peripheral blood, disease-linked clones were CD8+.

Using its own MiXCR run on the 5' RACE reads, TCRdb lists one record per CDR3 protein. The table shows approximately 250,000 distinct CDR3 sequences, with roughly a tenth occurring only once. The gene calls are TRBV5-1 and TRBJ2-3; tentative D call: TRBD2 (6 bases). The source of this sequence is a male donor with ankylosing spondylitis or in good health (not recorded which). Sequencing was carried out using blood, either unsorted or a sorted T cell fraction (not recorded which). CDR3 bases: TGCGCCAGCAAGGAAGGCGGGGTGAGCACAGATACGCAGTATTTT. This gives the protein CASKEGGVSTDTQYF.